This T cell receptor beta chain was retrieved from a study of blood T cells in healthy people across ages. Findings and caveats of the study: A roughly linear age-dependent decrease characterized TCR beta diversity per million T cells.

PCR was performed a second time for about 7 to 12 cycles using a sample-barcoded 5' primer and a J-beta primer mix. Unique molecular identifiers of 12 random nucleotides labeled each cDNA. No fewer than 3 million CDR3-containing paired-end reads came from each sample. MiXCR was run by TCRdb on the 5' RACE reads, yielding one entry per CDR3 protein. The sample holds some 1.6 million distinct CDR3 sequences, roughly a third seen once. CDR1 is SQVTM, CDR2 ANQGSEA, per germline. Trimming pared 5 bases from V and 6 bases from J, leaving 20 bases between. The CDR3 is 15 residues long. This clonotype appeared a few times. Its antigen remains unidentified. There were at least 5.5 micrograms of total RNA extracted from every sample.

The source material was blood. The chain joins TRBV29-1 to TRBJ1-5; D uncertain. The TCR comes from a woman in her 30s in good health. CDR3 loop: CSVSNRSKSGQPQHF. In DNA form, the CDR3 reads TGCAGCGTTTCCAACCGATCAAAATCGGGTCAGCCCCAGCATTTT. The full variable domain, its missing parts supplied by reference TRBV29-1 and TRBJ1-5, is SAVISQKPSRDICQRGTSLTIQCQVDSQVTMMFWYRQQPGQSLTLIATANQGSEATYESGFVIDKFPISRPNLTFSTLTVSNMSPEDSSIYLCSVSNRSKSGQPQHFGDGTRLSIL.